Listed below are T cell receptor beta chains from one sample, sequenced in a study of graft-versus-host responses after intestinal transplantation. Sequencing was performed with immunoSEQ multiplex PCR; in TCRdb, only in-frame clones are kept and a portion is missing. The table lists around 100,000 clones, more than 85% of them singletons. Their cognate antigens are unknown. Sequenced material: unstimulated CD4+ T cells sorted from spleen or lymph node cells, taken before transplant. The receptors here all came from a human donor who was the organ donor for an intestinal transplant. CDR3s include the opening cysteine and the closing phenylalanine or tryptophan. D genes are given only for firm matches. Clone size appears in some rows only: once, few, many, or a class for an expanded clone.

>TRBD1|TRBV6-5|NA|TRBJ2-1
TGTGCCAGCGGGCGACAGGGGGCGAAGAATGAGCAGTTCTTC
CASGRQGAKNEQFF
>NA|TRBV6-1|NA|TRBJ2-2
TGTGCCATTCCCGGGGTCCACTTCATATCAGGGGAGCTGTTTTTT
CAIPGVHFISGELFF
>NA|TRBV30|NA|TRBJ1-3
TGTGCCTGGTCTAGGGGCCGGACAGCTTCTGGAAACACCATATATTTT
CAWSRGRTASGNTIYF
>NA|TRBV27|NA|TRBJ1-4
TGTGCCAGCAGTCCCCATCAGGGGTTAACTAATGAAAAACTGTTTTTT
CASSPHQGLTNEKLFF
>NA|TRBV5-1|once|TRBJ2-1
TGCGCCAGCAGCTTGGATAGAAAGGACTCCTACAATGAGCAGTTCTTC
CASSLDRKDSYNEQFF
>NA|TRBV29-1|NA|TRBJ1-2
TGCAGCGTTGTGGTCGGGGTGAACTATGGCTACACCTTC
CSVVVGVNYGYTF
>NA|TRBV7-6|NA|TRBJ2-1
TGTGCCAGCAGCGGGAAACAGTACAATGAGCAGTTCTTC
CASSGKQYNEQFF
>NA|TRBV9|NA|TRBJ1-6
TGTGCCAGCAGCGGACTTCAGTGGGATTCACCCCTCCACTTT
CASSGLQWDSPLHF
>NA|TRBV19|NA|TRBJ1-2
TGTGCCAGTAGTTTACGATATCTTAACTATGGCTACACCTTC
CASSLRYLNYGYTF
>NA|TRBV6-6|NA|TRBJ1-4
TGTGCCAGCAGTCCCTCGGGCGGTAGTCTTGAAAAACTGTTTTTT
CASSPSGGSLEKLFF
>NA|TRBV21-1|few|TRBJ1-2
TGTGCCAGCAGCACGGCCACAGGGCTAGAGGGCTACACCTTC
CASSTATGLEGYTF
>TRBD1|TRBV19|once|TRBJ1-2
TGTGCCAGTAAATTGGACAGGGGATACTATGGCTACACCTTC
CASKLDRGYYGYTF
>NA|TRBV28|NA|TRBJ2-2
TGTGCCAGCAGTTTATCCTGGGAGCTGTTTTTT
CASSLSWELFF
>NA|TRBV30|NA|TRBJ2-5
TGTGCCTGGGGTGCAACCCAATACGAGACCCAGTACTTC
CAWGATQYETQYF
>NA|TRBV4-2|NA|TRBJ2-6
TGTGCCAGCAGCCAAGTCCTCCCTGGGGCCAACGTCCTGACTTTC
CASSQVLPGANVLTF
>NA|TRBV6-1|NA|TRBJ1-2
TGTGCCAGCAGACAGGGACCTCCGTATGGCTACACCTTC
CASRQGPPYGYTF
>NA|TRBV7-9|NA|TRBJ2-7
TGTGCCAGCAGCCCAAACCCCGTCAGGGGCTACGAGCAGTACTTC
CASSPNPVRGYEQYF
>NA|TRBV7-2|NA|TRBJ2-7
TGTGCCAGCAGCTTAGTCTCGGGCCAGTCCTACGAGCAGTACTTC
CASSLVSGQSYEQYF
>TRBD1|TRBV7-6|NA|TRBJ1-6
TGTGCCAGCAGCTTACGGACAGGAGATAATTCACCCCTCCACTTT
CASSLRTGDNSPLHF
>NA|TRBV29-1|NA|TRBJ1-1
TGCAGCGTTGAAGAGTGGCAGGGCGGCACTGAAGCTTTCTTT
CSVEEWQGGTEAFF
>TRBD2|TRBV14|NA|TRBJ2-1
TGTGCCAGCAGCCTTGGGACTAGCGGGGGGTACAATGAGCAGTTCTTC
CASSLGTSGGYNEQFF
>TRBD1|TRBV4-1|NA|TRBJ2-7
TGCGCCAGCAGCCGACGGGCAACTGGACAGGGGGAAAACTACGAGCAGTACTTC
CASSRRATGQGENYEQYF
>TRBD1|TRBV28|NA|TRBJ1-2
TGTGCCAGCACCCCCGCCGGGACAGGGGGCATAAACTATGGCTACACCTTC
CASTPAGTGGINYGYTF
>NA|TRBV30|NA|TRBJ1-1
TGTGCCTGGAGTTACCGGGAGGGAGGGGTAGCTTTCTTT
CAWSYREGGVAFF
>TRBD1|TRBV19|NA|TRBJ2-7
TGTGCCAGTAGTATGGCAGGGGGAGCCTACGAGCAGTACTTC
CASSMAGGAYEQYF
>TRBD1|TRBV20-1|NA|TRBJ2-5
TGCAGTGCTGGCAGACAGGGTACCCAGTACTTC
CSAGRQGTQYF
>NA|TRBV5-6|NA|TRBJ1-2
TGTGCCAGCAGCTCCGAATTCGCCTATGGCTACACCTTC
CASSSEFAYGYTF
>NA|TRBV5-1|NA|TRBJ2-2
TGCGCCAGCAGGAGCAGGGAAGGTACCGGGGAGCTGTTTTTT
CASRSREGTGELFF
>NA|TRBV6-1|NA|TRBJ1-5
TGTGCCAGCAGGGGAAGACAGGAACAGAATCAGCCCCAGCATTTT
CASRGRQEQNQPQHF
>TRBD2|TRBV7-2|NA|TRBJ2-3
TGTGCCAGCAGCCCAGCGACTAGCGGGGGGGCCCGGGATACGCAGTATTTT
CASSPATSGGARDTQYF
>NA|TRBV5-6|NA|TRBJ2-1
TGTGCCAGCAGCGCTACCGGGACGGCCTACAATGAGCAGTTCTTC
CASSATGTAYNEQFF
>TRBD1|TRBV27|NA|TRBJ1-5
TGTGCCAGCAGGCGGGACAGGGCGGGACAGCCCCAGCATTTT
CASRRDRAGQPQHF
>NA|TRBV19|few|TRBJ2-2
TGTGCCAGTAGTATAGATAGCAGGGGGAACACCGGGGAGCTGTTTTTT
CASSIDSRGNTGELFF
>NA|TRBV15|NA|TRBJ1-5
TGTGCCACCGCTTACCTTTCTAGTCAGCCCCAGCATTTT
CATAYLSSQPQHF
>TRBD1|TRBV7-2|NA|TRBJ1-1
TGTGCCAGCAGCTTAGACAGGGGCCCTGAAGCTTTCTTT
CASSLDRGPEAFF
>TRBD1|TRBV28|NA|TRBJ2-7
TGTGCCAGCAGCCGACAGGGGATAGGGTACGAGCAGTACTTC
CASSRQGIGYEQYF
>NA|TRBV9|NA|TRBJ2-1
TGTGCCAGCTCTCCGAGACGTAGTATCGATGAGCAGTTCTTC
CASSPRRSIDEQFF
>TRBD1|TRBV11-3|NA|TRBJ2-5
TGTGCCAGCAGCTTAGATCGTACAGGGGGACTGGAGACCCAGTACTTC
CASSLDRTGGLETQYF
>TRBD2|TRBV7-3|NA|TRBJ2-5
TGTGCCAGCAGCCTAGCGGGGACGTACCAAGAGACCCAGTACTTC
CASSLAGTYQETQYF
>NA|TRBV30|NA|TRBJ2-5
TGTGCCTGGAGTATTGGGGAGACCCAGTACTTC
CAWSIGETQYF
>NA|TRBV14|NA|TRBJ2-7
TGTGCCAGCAGCCAAAAAGGTTACGAGCAGTACTTC
CASSQKGYEQYF
>TRBD1|TRBV4-1|NA|TRBJ2-2
TGCGCCAGCAGCGACGACAGGGTTAACACCGGGGAGCTGTTTTTT
CASSDDRVNTGELFF
>TRBD1|TRBV5-1|NA|TRBJ1-1
TGCGCCAGCAGCCGAGGACAGGGTTGGGGCACTGAAGCTTTCTTT
CASSRGQGWGTEAFF